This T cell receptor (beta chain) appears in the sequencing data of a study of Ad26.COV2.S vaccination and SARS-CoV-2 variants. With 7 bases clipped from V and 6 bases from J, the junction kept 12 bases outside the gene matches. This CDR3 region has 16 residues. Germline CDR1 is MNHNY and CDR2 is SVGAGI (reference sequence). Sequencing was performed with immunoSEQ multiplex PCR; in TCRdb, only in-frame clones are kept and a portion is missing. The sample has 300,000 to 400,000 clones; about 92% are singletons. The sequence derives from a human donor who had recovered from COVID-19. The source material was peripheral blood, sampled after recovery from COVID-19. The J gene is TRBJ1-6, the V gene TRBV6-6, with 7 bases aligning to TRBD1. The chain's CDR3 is CASTDGASGGNSPLHF. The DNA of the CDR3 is TGTGCCAGCACCGACGGGGCCTCAGGGGGTAATTCACCCCTCCACTTT.